This entry concerns a single T cell receptor beta chain. Its cognate antigen has yet to be identified. No base qualities exist here, and no much larger clone lies one base off it. This sample was taken from a study of T cell responses to AZD1222 COVID-19 vaccine (TCRdb year 2021). In the study overall: A total of around 240 trial participants underwent TCR sequencing, of whom under 220 had received two doses of AZD1222 and some 26 had received two doses of the MenACWY control vaccine. Trial participants were enrolled by age into 18-55, 56-69 and 70-plus year subgroups, with roughly 150, 30 and 60 TCR-sequenced participants respectively.

The CDR3 regions of human TCRbeta chains were analyzed by immunosequencing. The paper's data handling went like this. TCRs in the repertoires were compared against a reference library of SARS-CoV-2-specific TCRs that had been generated with the MIRA antigen-specificity platform. Breadth meant the fraction of unique TCRs that were SARS-CoV-2-associated, whereas depth meant the fraction of total T cells that were SARS-CoV-2-associated. Using the MIRA data, every spike-specific TCR was mapped to the spike region that the TCR reacted to and assigned to either a CD4 or a CD8 class. Log10-transformed breadth and depth values were compared by one-way ANOVA with Sidak's multiple comparisons tests. The immuneACCESS repertoire file appears here via TCRdb, limited to in-frame rearrangements. These files lack a portion of the clones; in checked studies, under half of the deficit traces to unresolved V genes, and the cause of the others is not known. The D gene and trimming were derived from the DNA, and the V and J assignments and clone size from that table. This sample comprises around 80,000 clones, roughly 90% of them detected only once. The ten biggest clones cover 6.5% to 9.5% of the sample.

In light of the paper, this sample's time point label describes: about 28 days (+/-7) after the second vaccine dose. Because spike-specific TCR depth and breadth did not differ between the two schedules, AZD1222 recipients who got a second dose at roughly 4 weeks were pooled with those who got a second dose at roughly 12 weeks. The vaccinee samples were drawn from two UK trials, COV001 and COV002, one of which was a single-blind randomized controlled phase 2/3 trial testing AZD1222 (ChAdOx1 nCoV-19) in healthy adults. For TCRbeta chain sequencing, PBMC samples were collected from trial participants at day 0 and at day 28 after the second dose. On the study overall, not on this receptor specifically: Most participants were white British and females outnumbered males, and the authors suggested that clonal diversity may have been underestimated. CD4 TCRs associated with the vaccine covered the entire spike protein, and the dominant responses were in regions 160-218 and 743-854. The 56-69-year group was small, and its depth increase did not reach significance, likely because of low power. Because no day 14 peak-response samples were available, repertoires were characterized only after the peak T cell response. Epitopes outside the regions mutated in the B.1.351 and B.1.1.7 variants were reportedly recognized by nearly half of the unique spike-specific TCRs. After two AZD1222 doses, both the breadth and the depth of spike-specific TCRs were significantly higher than at day 0 and than in MenACWY recipients. Conclusions about previously exposed vaccinees were limited because only six AZD1222 recipients were SARS-CoV-2 seropositive at baseline.

The germline V gene yields SGHTA for CDR1 and FQGNSA for CDR2. There are 15 amino acids in the CDR3, from cysteine to phenylalanine inclusive. CDR3 DNA is the only sequence kept; it has 45 bases, read in frame from the first base. Trimming at the junction amounts to 0 bases on V and 5 bases on J, and the germline ends lie 12 bases apart. This sequence uses TRBV7-2 and TRBJ2-3; TRBD1 could be the D gene, as 6 bases match. This specimen was peripheral blood, taken 28 days after the second AZD1222 dose. The sequence came from an adult who received the AZD1222 COVID-19 vaccine. The DNA is TGTGCCAGCAGCTTAGCCCCAGGGGCGGTAGATACGCAGTATTTT. Its protein product is CASSLAPGAVDTQYF.